A selection of T cell receptor beta chains follows, all from one sample in a study of T cell repertoires in cytomegalovirus infection. TCRdb passed the reads through MiXCR, listing each CDR3 protein once. Of some 700,000 distinct CDR3 sequences in the sample, under 40% were seen once. The sample comprised PBMCs. The receptors stem from a human donor in good health (CMV status not recorded). Some clones in this sample may be carry-over from other donors' samples. Both conserved end residues are part of each CDR3. Each record gives: clone size, D gene, J gene, V gene, CDR3 protein, CDR3 DNA. The D gene is left open where the match is weak. Some rows mark clone size as missing; the rest say once, few, many or name a class of expanded clone.

>-|-|TRBJ1-5|TRBV19
CASTHKFQPQHF
TGTGCCAGTACCCATAAGTTCCAGCCCCAGCATTTT
>many|-|TRBJ1-1|TRBV12-3/TRBV12-4
CASSSAGWGTEAFF
TGTGCCAGCAGTTCTGCGGGCTGGGGCACTGAAGCTTTCTTT
>few|-|TRBJ1-1|TRBV7-8
CASSGDLNTEAFF
TGTGCCAGCAGCGGGGACCTGAACACTGAAGCTTTCTTT
>many|-|TRBJ2-5|TRBV7-2
CASSLVSGASGETQYF
TGTGCCAGCAGCTTAGTGTCGGGGGCGTCGGGGGAGACCCAGTACTTC
>-|-|TRBJ2-7|TRBV10-3
CAISEPGGEQYF
TGTGCCATCAGTGAGCCAGGAGGAGAGCAGTACTTC
>once|-|TRBJ1-5|TRBV19
CASSKIRVSSNQPQHF
TGTGCCAGTAGTAAAATCAGGGTCTCTAGCAATCAGCCCCAGCATTTT
>-|TRBD2|TRBJ2-5|TRBV10-3
CAIRASGNQETQYF
TGTGCCATCAGGGCTAGCGGGAACCAAGAGACCCAGTACTTC
>-|-|TRBJ2-7|TRBV19
CASSLWDNSYEQYF
TGTGCCAGTAGTCTTTGGGACAACTCCTACGAGCAGTACTTC
>-|TRBD1|TRBJ1-2|TRBV7-3
CASSEQGAPNYGYTF
TGTGCCAGCAGCGAACAGGGGGCCCCGAACTATGGCTACACCTTC
>many|-|TRBJ1-2|TRBV7-2
CASSLAQGDYGYTF
TGTGCCAGCAGCTTAGCTCAGGGAGACTATGGCTACACCTTC
>many|-|TRBJ2-2|TRBV6-1
CASSDYTGELFF
TGTGCCAGCAGTGACTACACCGGGGAGCTGTTTTTT
>many|-|TRBJ1-2|TRBV7-8
CASSPGSGYTF
TGTGCCAGCTCCCCAGGGTCTGGCTACACCTTC
>-|-|TRBJ1-2|TRBV10-3
CAISESEGRGYTF
TGTGCCATCAGTGAGTCGGAGGGTCGAGGCTACACCTTC
>-|TRBD1|TRBJ1-6|TRBV27
CASSLKEYRGASPLHF
TGTGCCAGCAGTTTAAAGGAATACAGGGGGGCTTCACCCCTCCACTTT
>once|-|TRBJ2-1|TRBV4-1
CASSQGGEDEQFF
TGCGCCAGCAGCCAAGGGGGGGAAGATGAGCAGTTCTTC
>many|-|TRBJ1-5|TRBV12-3/TRBV12-4
CASSLYYRFGEVRSNQPQHF
TGTGCCAGCAGTCTCTACTACAGGTTTGGGGAGGTGAGAAGCAATCAGCCCCAGCATTTT
>-|TRBD2|TRBJ2-1|TRBV20-1
CSAHNQAGASYNEQFF
TGCAGTGCTCACAACCAAGCGGGAGCCTCCTACAATGAGCAGTTCTTC
>few|-|TRBJ2-7|TRBV12-3/TRBV12-4
CASSFPGQYYEQYF
TGTGCCAGCAGTTTTCCGGGCCAGTACTACGAGCAGTACTTC
>-|-|TRBJ2-7|TRBV7-2
CASLLAEASYEQYF
TGTGCCAGCCTACTGGCGGAAGCTTCCTACGAGCAGTACTTC
>few|-|TRBJ1-2|TRBV20-1
CSARAGETGLGGYTF
TGCAGTGCTAGAGCCGGTGAAACAGGTCTAGGTGGCTACACCTTC
>-|-|TRBJ1-1|TRBV5-1
CASRWGMGGYSEDFF
TGCGCCAGCCGCTGGGGAATGGGTGGATATAGTGAAGATTTCTTT
>-|-|TRBJ2-2|TRBV19
CASSWNGGLNTGELFF
TGTGCCAGCTCATGGAACGGGGGGCTTAACACCGGGGAGCTGTTTTTT
>-|-|TRBJ2-7|TRBV5-1
CASSLALGRSYEQYF
TGCGCCAGCAGCTTGGCCTTGGGACGGTCCTACGAGCAGTACTTC
>few|TRBD1|TRBJ1-2|TRBV24-1
CATSDHRGAYGYTF
TGTGCCACCAGTGATCACAGGGGGGCCTATGGCTACACCTTC
>few|-|TRBJ2-5|TRBV12-3/TRBV12-4
CASTERHQETQYF
TGTGCCAGCACCGAGCGGCACCAAGAGACCCAGTACTTC
>-|TRBD2|TRBJ2-7|TRBV20-1
CSAPPGLAGGPISYEQYF
TGCAGTGCCCCCCCGGGACTAGCGGGAGGGCCTATTAGTTACGAGCAGTACTTC
>-|-|TRBJ1-5|TRBV28
CASRPPRGLNNQPQHF
TGTGCCAGCAGGCCCCCCAGGGGTTTGAACAATCAGCCCCAGCATTTT
>-|-|TRBJ1-3|TRBV6-4
CARIEEGLSGNTIYF
TGTGCCAGGATCGAGGAAGGACTCTCTGGAAACACCATATATTTT